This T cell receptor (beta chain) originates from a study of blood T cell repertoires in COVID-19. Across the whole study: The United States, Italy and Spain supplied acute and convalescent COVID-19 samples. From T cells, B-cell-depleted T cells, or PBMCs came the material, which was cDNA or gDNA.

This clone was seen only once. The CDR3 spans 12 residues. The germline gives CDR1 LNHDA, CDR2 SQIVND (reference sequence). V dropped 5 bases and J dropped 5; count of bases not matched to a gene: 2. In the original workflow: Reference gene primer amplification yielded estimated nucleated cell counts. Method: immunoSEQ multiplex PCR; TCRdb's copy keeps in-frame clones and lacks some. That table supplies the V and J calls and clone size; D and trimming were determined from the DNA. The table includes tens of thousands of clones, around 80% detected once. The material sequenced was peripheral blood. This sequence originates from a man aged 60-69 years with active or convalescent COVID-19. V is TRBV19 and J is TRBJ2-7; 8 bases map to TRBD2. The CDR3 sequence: CASSAGGDEQYF. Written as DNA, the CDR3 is TGTGCCAGTAGTGCGGGGGGCGACGAGCAGTACTTC.